These T cell receptor beta chains were read from a single sample in a study of blood T cells in healthy people across ages. TCRdb analysed the 5' RACE reads with MiXCR anew, one entry per CDR3 protein. This table has some 1.4 million distinct CDR3 sequences, around two fifths appearing once. Specimen: blood. These receptors originate from a woman aged 18-35 years in good health. The CDR3 runs from the conserved cysteine through the conserved F or W. A D gene is named only where the DNA matches it firmly. The size of a clone is reported for some rows only, either as once, few or many, or as a class for expanded clones.

V gene	CDR3 length	D gene	J gene	clone size	CDR3 DNA	CDR3 protein
TRBV21-1	14	-	TRBJ2-7	-	TGTGCCAGCAGAAACACCTTCCGGGGCTACGAGCAGTACTTC	CASRNTFRGYEQYF
TRBV18	14	-	TRBJ1-2	-	TGTGCCAGCTCACCACAAGCAGGGAACTATGGCTACACCTTC	CASSPQAGNYGYTF
TRBV28	14	-	TRBJ1-2	-	TGTGCCAGCAGCCCCCCCGCCAGCAAATATGGCTACACCTTC	CASSPPASKYGYTF
TRBV27	13	-	TRBJ2-7	-	TGTGCCAGCAGTTTAGCGGGCCTCAATGAGCAGTACTTC	CASSLAGLNEQYF
TRBV30	13	-	TRBJ1-2	-	TGTGCCTGGAGTACCCGGGCTAACTATGGCTACACCTTC	CAWSTRANYGYTF
TRBV2	13	-	TRBJ1-4	few	TGTGCCAGCAGTGGGGACACGAATGAAAAACTGTTTTTT	CASSGDTNEKLFF
TRBV6-5	16	TRBD2	TRBJ2-3	-	TGTGCCAGCACCGCGGGGGTGGCAGGTAGCACAGATACGCAGTATTTT	CASTAGVAGSTDTQYF
TRBV15	13	-	TRBJ2-2	few	TGTGCCACCAGCAGTCCTTGGGGCGGGGAGCTGTTTTTT	CATSSPWGGELFF
TRBV5-1	13	-	TRBJ1-2	-	TGCGCCAGCAGCTTAGGGACGACGGATGGCTACACCTTC	CASSLGTTDGYTF
TRBV4-2	18	TRBD2	TRBJ2-1	-	TGTGCCAGCAGCCTAGTGGGGGGGGGACTTCCCGAATCGAATGAGCAGTTCTTC	CASSLVGGGLPESNEQFF
TRBV10-3	16	TRBD2	TRBJ2-3	few	TGTGCCATCAGCCCGAAACTAGCGGCTAGCACAGATACGCAGTATTTT	CAISPKLAASTDTQYF
TRBV14	13	-	TRBJ2-4	-	TGTGCCAGCAGCCAAGATCTGGGGTTTCCAAAGTACTTC	CASSQDLGFPKYF
TRBV10-3	15	TRBD2	TRBJ2-2	-	TGTGCCATCAGAGGGACTAGCGGGAACACCGGGGAGCTGTTTTTT	CAIRGTSGNTGELFF
TRBV28	14	-	TRBJ1-2	-	TGTGCCAGCAGTTTTAAGGGGCGGTTGTGGGGCTACACCTTC	CASSFKGRLWGYTF
TRBV3-1	14	-	TRBJ1-2	-	TGTGCCAGCAGCCGCCCGGGACTTAGCTATGGCTACACCTTC	CASSRPGLSYGYTF
TRBV6-2/TRBV6-3	15	-	TRBJ1-2	few	TGTGCCAGCAGTTACCCCAGAAAAACTAACTATGGCTACACCTTC	CASSYPRKTNYGYTF
TRBV7-9	12	-	TRBJ2-2	few	TGTGCCAGCAGGGGGTCTGCCGGGGAGCTGTTTTTT	CASRGSAGELFF
TRBV7-2	13	-	TRBJ1-2	few	TGTGCCAGCTCATCGGACAGTTACTATGGCTACACCTTC	CASSSDSYYGYTF
TRBV18	15	TRBD2	TRBJ2-1	-	TGTGCCAGCTCTCGACTAGCGGGACCTTCTAATGAGCAGTTCTTC	CASSRLAGPSNEQFF
TRBV3-1	16	TRBD1	TRBJ1-3	-	TGTGCCAGCAGCCAAAGTCAGGGGGCTGCTGGAAACACCATATATTTT	CASSQSQGAAGNTIYF
TRBV4-1	17	TRBD2	TRBJ2-1	-	TGCGCCAGCAGCCAGACCCCGACTAGCGGGGGGAACAATGAGCAGTTCTTC	CASSQTPTSGGNNEQFF
TRBV11-2	16	-	TRBJ1-5	once	TGTGCCAGCAGCCTTGCACGGGGGCTTAGCAAGCAGCCCCAGCATTTT	CASSLARGLSKQPQHF
TRBV11-2	17	TRBD2	TRBJ2-7	-	TGTGCCAGCAGCCCTCCCCCGAGCGGGGATCTCTCCTACGAGCAGTACTTC	CASSPPPSGDLSYEQYF
TRBV20-1	18	TRBD2	TRBJ2-3	many	TGCAGTGCTAGAGGACTAGCGGGGGGGTCTTACAACACAGATACGCAGTATTTT	CSARGLAGGSYNTDTQYF
TRBV3-1	15	-	TRBJ1-5	-	TGTGCCAGCAGCCAAGCCCCAGGGCAAAATCAGCCCCAGCATTTT	CASSQAPGQNQPQHF
TRBV11-2	15	TRBD1	TRBJ1-2	-	TGTGCCAGCAGCACCCGGACAGGGGGAGAAAACGGCTACACCTTC	CASSTRTGGENGYTF
TRBV5-1	17	-	TRBJ2-3	-	TGCGCCAGCCTGGGACCGACTTTGGCACCTAGCACAGATACGCAGTATTTT	CASLGPTLAPSTDTQYF
TRBV27	14	TRBD2	TRBJ2-7	-	TGTGCCAGCAGCGCCGGGACTAACCCCGGGGCCCAGTACTTC	CASSAGTNPGAQYF
TRBV6-1	14	-	TRBJ1-1	-	TGTGCCAGCAGTGAAAAGACCGTGAACACTGAAGCTTTCTTT	CASSEKTVNTEAFF
TRBV30	14	TRBD1	TRBJ1-2	-	TGTGCCTGGAGGACCATCGACAGGGAGTATGGCTACACCTTC	CAWRTIDREYGYTF
TRBV20-1	13	TRBD2	TRBJ2-5	once	TGCAGTGGGGTGGGACTACGACAAGAGACCCAGTACTTC	CSGVGLRQETQYF
TRBV27	14	-	TRBJ2-7	-	TGTGCCAGCAGCGGAGGCGGGCTTCCCTACGAGCAGTACTTC	CASSGGGLPYEQYF
TRBV20-1	14	TRBD2	TRBJ2-1	-	TGCAGTGCCTCCCCCGGACTAGCGGAGTATGGTGAGTTCTTC	CSASPGLAEYGEFF
TRBV20-1	15	TRBD1	TRBJ2-7	few	TGCAGTGCTCCACACCCCGGGACAGGGGGCGTCGAGCAGTACTTC	CSAPHPGTGGVEQYF
TRBV21-1	13	-	TRBJ2-7	-	TGTGCCAGCGAGGGGACAGACCCCTACGAGCAGTACTTC	CASEGTDPYEQYF
TRBV20-1	14	-	TRBJ2-4	many	TGCAGTGCTAGAAAGGAAGGGTCCAAAAACATTCAGTACTTC	CSARKEGSKNIQYF
TRBV4-1	16	TRBD1	TRBJ2-2	-	TGCGCCAGCAGCCACCCCGGGACAGGGATCGCCGGGGAGCTGTTTTTT	CASSHPGTGIAGELFF
TRBV11-2	18	-	TRBJ2-7	-	TGTGCCAGCAGCCCTTGGTTACCAAGCGAGGGAACCTCCTACGAGCAGTACTTC	CASSPWLPSEGTSYEQYF